Below, one T cell receptor beta chain is given with its context. No cognate antigen has been identified for it. No base-level quality is on record; no much larger clone is a single base apart. The data were produced on an Illumina HiSeq 2500. Quantitative 5'-RACE with molecular barcodes was used to prepare TCR beta libraries. In the original analysis: A new computational method based on a probabilistic model of VDJ rearrangement was used to identify disease-linked TCR variants. TCRdb cleaned the public reads at Q25 with fastp, built clones with MiXCR and kept in-frame beta chains. Duplicate CDR3 protein sequences are folded into a single record with the most common DNA and genes. In this record, the V and J calls reflect TCRdb's handling and not the investigators' own analysis. This sample comprises 250,000 to 350,000 distinct CDR3 sequences, less than 25% of them detected only once. 3% to 4% of the sample rests with the top ten.

The source of the sample is a study of CD8 T cells in ankylosing spondylitis (dated by TCRdb to about 2017). For the study in its entirety: The study set out to find disease-linked TCR variants by profiling T cell receptor beta repertoires in ankylosing spondylitis patients and healthy donors. In total, the full study cohort was made up of 100 to 140 healthy donors and 25 ankylosing spondylitis patients. Peripheral blood was sampled, and synovial fluid was additionally collected from ankylosing spondylitis patients.

The investigation overall reported the following: Some motif variants had previously been reported in the synovial fluid and blood of reactive arthritis patients, which suggests shared mechanisms of disease initiation. According to the report, matched synovial fluid samples from ankylosing spondylitis patients were significantly enriched for the disease-linked clones. In peripheral blood, the disease-linked clones were found at relatively low frequencies and had a CD8+ phenotype. A TCR beta motif of roughly 8 highly homologous amino acid variants appeared characteristic of blood from ankylosing spondylitis patients.

Clipping removes 5 bases from V and 4 bases from J, with 5 as the unmatched junction base count. The germline V gene supplies CDR1 SQVTM and CDR2 ANQGSEA. Including cysteine and phenylalanine, the CDR3 has 13 amino acids. Just CDR3 DNA is preserved here, 39 bases in frame from base 1. Sequencing used blood, either unsorted or a sorted T cell fraction (not recorded which). The receptor comes from a female donor with ankylosing spondylitis or in good health (not recorded which). This chain is built from TRBV29-1 and TRBJ2-7; TRBD1 agrees with 10 junctional bases. The CDR3 region has the sequence CSVIDRGRYEQYF. The base sequence is TGCAGCGTTATAGACAGGGGGCGGTACGAGCAGTACTTC.